The clone carrying this TCR beta chain appeared once. The CDR3 totals 17 residues. The germline gives CDR1 MGHDK, CDR2 SYGVNS. Trimming at V came to 1 base and at J to 3 bases, leaving 7 bases not matched to a gene. The data were taken from a study of blood T cell repertoires in COVID-19. Study context: Researchers got acute and convalescent COVID-19 samples from the United States, Italy and Spain. T cells, B-cell-depleted T cells, or PBMCs provided the cDNA or gDNA that served as material.

Original analysis: Researchers report that nucleated cell counts were estimated from reference gene primer amplification. Clones were read by immunoSEQ multiplex PCR, and TCRdb kept only the in-frame ones, dropping some. The V and J calls and clone size come from that table; D and trimming were worked out from the DNA. This table has fewer than 100,000 clones, more than 75% appearing once. The clonotype was recovered from a man between 45 and 60 years old with acute or convalescent COVID-19. Sequencing was performed on peripheral blood. V usage is TRBV25-1 and J usage is TRBJ1-2, with 11 bases aligning to TRBD1. This chain's CDR3 is CASSEWTGGSLDYGYTF. The CDR3 nucleotides read TGTGCCAGCAGTGAATGGACAGGGGGCTCTCTTGACTATGGCTACACCTTC.